The 7 T cell receptor beta chains below were found in one sample sequenced in a study of blood T cell repertoires in COVID-19. Method: immunoSEQ multiplex PCR; TCRdb's copy keeps in-frame clones and lacks some. The table lists approximately 180,000 clones, roughly 85% of them singletons, with around 3.3% in the top ten. Source material: peripheral blood. The source of these receptors is a man aged 55 to 70 with acute or convalescent COVID-19.

There are a few counts of this clone. The rearrangement uses TRBV1 and TRBJ2-1; the table's TRBD2 call for D was not verified on the DNA. TRBV1 is a listed pseudogene. CDR3 length: 16 residues. The CDR3 DNA follows: TGCACCAGCAGCCAAGATCTCGGGGGAGGAGGTTTTGAGCAGTTCTTC. Translating it yields CTSSQDLGGGGFEQFF.

The chain has TRBV3-1 (or the pseudogene TRBV3-2) and TRBJ2-7; maybe TRBD1 (5 bases). The germline gives CDR1 LGHDT, CDR2 YNNKEL (reference sequence). The CDR3 consists of 12 residues. Trimming removed 2 bases at V and 3 bases at J, with 5 bases between. The CDR3 DNA is TGTGCCAGCAGCCAAAGGGGCTACGAGCAGTACTTC. Encoded protein: CASSQRGYEQYF.

This chain connects TRBV19 to TRBJ2-2; the match to TRBD1 covers 10 bases. Germline-derived CDR1 and CDR2 are LNHDA and SQIVND (reference sequence). J was trimmed by 6 bases and V by 6 bases; bases with no gene match: 7. This CDR3 is 15 amino acids long. The CDR3 sequence: CASRSGTGAPGELFF. CDR3 DNA: TGTGCCAGTAGGTCCGGGACAGGGGCCCCCGGGGAGCTGTTTTTT.

This rearrangement joins TRBV5-1 to TRBJ1-2; D gene uncertain. This CDR3 is 13 amino acids long. Looked up from germline, CDR1 is SGHRS and CDR2 is YFSETQ. V was clipped by 3 bases and J by 8 bases, with 14 bases between them. The CDR3 spells CASSSHPGIGYTF. For the CDR3, the DNA is TGCGCCAGCAGCTCCCACCCCGGGATCGGCTACACCTTC. Using reference TRBV5-1 and TRBJ1-2 for the parts outside the CDR3, the full variable domain is KAGVTQTPRYLIKTRGQQVTLSCSPISGHRSVSWYQQTPGQGLQFLFEYFSETQRNKGNFPGRFSGRQFSNSRSEMNVSTLELGDSALYLCASSSHPGIGYTFGSGTRLTVV.

This chain connects TRBV11-2 to TRBJ2-1; 12 bases line up with TRBD2. The ends lost 2 bases at V and 8 bases at J; junction bases unmatched: 7. This CDR3 has 16 residues. Germline V lookup: CDR1 SGHAT, CDR2 FQNNGV. The CDR3 protein is CASSLSSGRARDEQFF. DNA for the CDR3: TGTGCCAGCAGCTTATCTAGCGGGAGGGCCAGAGATGAGCAGTTCTTC. Variable domain in full (rest from reference TRBV11-2 and TRBJ2-1): EAGVAQSPRYKIIEKRQSVAFWCNPISGHATLYWYQQILGQGPKLLIQFQNNGVVDDSQLPKDRFSAERLKGVDSTLKIQPAKLEDSAVYLCASSLSSGRARDEQFFGPGTRLTVL.

This clone was counted between two and nine times. The junction departs from germline at one end; a sequencing error may be responsible. The V and J genes are TRBV7-7 and TRBJ2-3; D is possibly TRBD1 (5 bases). Germline assignment: CDR1 SSHAT and CDR2 FNYEAQ (reference sequence). The CDR3 has 15 residues. CDR3 nucleotide sequence: TGTGCTAGCAGCTTAGATGGTGCAGGGTCAGATACGCAGTATTTT. This gives the protein CASSLDGAGSDTQYF.

V and J are TRBV11-2 and TRBJ1-1; D might be TRBD1 (5 bases). The CDR3 covers 15 residues. Germline V gene sequence: CDR1 SGHAT, CDR2 FQNNGV. V lost 5 bases and J 1 base, leaving 14 bases between the germline ends. CDR3 region: CASSPAWGGNTEAFF. CDR3 in DNA: TGTGCCAGCAGCCCGGCCTGGGGCGGGAACACTGAAGCTTTCTTT.